Listed here are 10 T cell receptor beta chains from one sample, sequenced in a study of OX40 agonist ivuxolimab in advanced cancers. Clones were read by immunoSEQ multiplex PCR, and TCRdb kept only the in-frame ones, dropping some. The repertoire holds 55,000 to 80,000 clones, with about 90% as singletons. The specimen comprised CD4+ or CD8+ T cells sorted from blood, sampled in a trial of the OX40 agonist ivuxolimab. These receptor sequences come from an adult with an advanced solid tumor such as melanoma, head and neck, liver or kidney cancer.

The chain links TRBV2 to TRBJ2-6, with 7 bases matching TRBD1. This CDR3 spans 14 amino acids. V shed 10 bases, J shed 4 bases, and the junction held 7 bases outside the gene matches. Germline lookup yields CDR1 SNHLY and CDR2 FYNNEI. This CDR3 is CATGQVSGANVLTF. The CDR3 region has the DNA TGTGCCACCGGACAGGTTTCCGGGGCCAACGTCCTGACTTTC.

This clone was recorded only once. The chain links TRBV6-5 to TRBJ1-1; weak D call: TRBD1 (6 bases). Trimming pared 5 bases from V and 2 bases from J, leaving 9 bases between. CDR3 size: 13 residues. CDR1 and CDR2 from the germline V gene are MNHEY and SVGAGI. CDR3 sequence reads: CASSGRGNTEAFF. The CDR3 DNA sequence: TGTGCCAGCAGTGGCAGGGGAAACACTGAAGCTTTCTTT.

V and J are TRBV5-4 and TRBJ2-3; D uncertain. The V gene lost 4 bases and the J gene lost 0 bases, with 6 bases spanning the gap. The CDR3 is 13 amino acids. CDR1 and CDR2 (germline): SGHNT, YYREEE (reference sequence). CDR3 nucleotide sequence: TGTGCCAGCAGCGTGGCTAGCACAGATACGCAGTATTTT. Translating it yields CASSVASTDTQYF.

The V and J genes are TRBV5-6 and TRBJ2-5; D may be TRBD1 (6 bases). The CDR3 has 17 amino acids. With 0 bases removed from V and 2 bases from J, the gap between germline ends came to 17 bases. Germline values: CDR1 SGHDT, CDR2 YYEEEE. CDR3 coding DNA: TGTGCCAGCAGCTTGGGGCCGTCAGGGGTCCTACAAGAGACCCAGTACTTC. This encodes CASSLGPSGVLQETQYF.

This clone was seen a handful of times. V is TRBV28 and J is TRBJ2-5; D gene unclear. V shed 2 bases and J shed 4 bases, with 14 bases lying between them. Germline CDR1 is MDHEN and CDR2 is SYDVKM. This CDR3 comprises 15 residues. CDR3 protein: CASSLSMAPTETQYF. The CDR3 bases are TGTGCCAGCAGTTTAAGCATGGCACCCACAGAGACCCAGTACTTC.

CDR3 coding DNA: TGTGCCATCAGTGGAGGACTAGCGGGATACAATGAGCAGTTCTTC. This gives the protein CAISGGLAGYNEQFF. V and J are TRBV10-3 and TRBJ2-1, with 12 bases identical to TRBD2. The V segment lost 4 bases and the J segment 4 bases; nucleotides outside the gene matches: 2. This CDR3 region has 15 residues. Germline CDR1 and CDR2: ENHRY and SYGVKD.

The rearrangement joins TRBV7-2 to TRBJ2-2; no firm D call. Trimming pared 3 bases from V and 6 bases from J, leaving 8 bases between. The germline CDR1 and CDR2 sequences are SGHTA and FQGNSA. CDR3 length equals 13 residues. The CDR3 region is CASSFFGSGELFF. DNA for the CDR3: TGTGCCAGCAGCTTTTTTGGGTCCGGGGAGCTGTTTTTT.

The chain uses TRBV7-3 and TRBJ2-2; 7 bases agree with TRBD2. Germline V CDR1 and CDR2: SGHTA, FQGTGA. J lost 4 bases, V lost 2 bases, and 4 bases had no gene match. The CDR3 loop spans 15 amino acids. The CDR3 DNA sequence: TGTGCCAGCAGCTTATCTGGCGGGAGCACCGGGGAGCTGTTTTTT. As protein: CASSLSGGSTGELFF.

The chain recombines TRBV4-2 with TRBJ2-7; 10 bases match TRBD2. The CDR3 sequence is 20 residues long. The germline gives CDR1 LGHNA, CDR2 YNFKEQ. V dropped 4 bases and J dropped 4; count of bases not matched to a gene: 22. The CDR3 sequence is CASSPTIPLAGAGSYYEQYF. The CDR3 nucleotides are TGTGCCAGCAGCCCCACAATCCCGCTAGCGGGAGCAGGAAGTTATTACGAGCAGTACTTC.

The chain combines TRBV6-5 with TRBJ1-2; D remains ambiguous. This CDR3 comprises 13 residues. Trimming removed 5 bases at V and 6 bases at J, with 13 bases between. Germline V gives CDR1 MNHEY, CDR2 SVGAGI. Here the CDR3 reads CASSRSEIHGYTF. The CDR3 DNA follows: TGTGCCAGCAGTCGGTCAGAAATCCATGGCTACACCTTC.